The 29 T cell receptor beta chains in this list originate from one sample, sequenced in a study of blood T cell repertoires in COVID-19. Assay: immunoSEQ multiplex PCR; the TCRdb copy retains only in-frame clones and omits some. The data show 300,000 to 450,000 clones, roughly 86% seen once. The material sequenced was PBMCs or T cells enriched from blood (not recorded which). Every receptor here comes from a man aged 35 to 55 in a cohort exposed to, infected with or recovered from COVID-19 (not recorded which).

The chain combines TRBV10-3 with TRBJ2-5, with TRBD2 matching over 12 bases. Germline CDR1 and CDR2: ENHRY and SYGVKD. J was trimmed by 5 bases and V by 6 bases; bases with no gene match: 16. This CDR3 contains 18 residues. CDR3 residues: CAISRQGTSGSGRETQYF. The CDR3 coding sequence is TGTGCCATCAGCAGACAGGGGACTAGCGGGTCTGGGCGGGAGACCCAGTACTTC.

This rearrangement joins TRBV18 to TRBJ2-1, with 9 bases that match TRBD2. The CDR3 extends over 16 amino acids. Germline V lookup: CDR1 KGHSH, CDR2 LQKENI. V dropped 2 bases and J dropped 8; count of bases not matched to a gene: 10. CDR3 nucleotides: TGTGCCAGCTCACCAATAATGGGACTAGCTCGGGATGAGCAGTTCTTC. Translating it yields CASSPIMGLARDEQFF. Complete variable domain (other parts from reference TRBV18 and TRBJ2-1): NAGVMQNPRHLVRRRGQEARLRCSPMKGHSHVYWYRQLPEEGLKFMVYLQKENIIDESGMPKERFSAEFPKEGPSILRIQQVVRGDSAAYFCASSPIMGLARDEQFFGPGTRLTVL.

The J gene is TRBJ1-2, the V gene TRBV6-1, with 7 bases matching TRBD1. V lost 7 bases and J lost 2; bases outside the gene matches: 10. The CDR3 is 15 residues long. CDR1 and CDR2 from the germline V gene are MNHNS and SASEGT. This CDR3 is CASIDSGGRNYGYTF. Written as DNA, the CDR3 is TGTGCCAGCATAGACTCAGGGGGGCGGAACTATGGCTACACCTTC.

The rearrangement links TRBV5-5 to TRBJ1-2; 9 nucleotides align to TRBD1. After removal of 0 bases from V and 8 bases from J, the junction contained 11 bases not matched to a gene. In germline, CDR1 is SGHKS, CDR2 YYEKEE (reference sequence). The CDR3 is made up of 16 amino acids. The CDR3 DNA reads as TGTGCCAGCAGCTTGGGCCCCCCGGGACAGGGTGGGGGCTACACCTTC. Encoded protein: CASSLGPPGQGGGYTF.

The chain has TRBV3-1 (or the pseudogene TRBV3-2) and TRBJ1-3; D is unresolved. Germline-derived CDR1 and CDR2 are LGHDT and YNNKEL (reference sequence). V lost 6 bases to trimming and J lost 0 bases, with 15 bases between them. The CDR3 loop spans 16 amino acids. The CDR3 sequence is CASRDGEGLSGNTIYF. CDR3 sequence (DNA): TGTGCCAGCAGGGACGGGGAGGGCCTCTCTGGAAACACCATATATTTT.

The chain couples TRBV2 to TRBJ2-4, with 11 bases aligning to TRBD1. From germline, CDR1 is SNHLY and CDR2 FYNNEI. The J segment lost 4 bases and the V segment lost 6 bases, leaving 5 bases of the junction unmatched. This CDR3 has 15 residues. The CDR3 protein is CASRTGTGGKNIQYF. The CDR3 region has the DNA TGTGCCAGCAGGACCGGGACAGGGGGGAAAAACATTCAGTACTTC.

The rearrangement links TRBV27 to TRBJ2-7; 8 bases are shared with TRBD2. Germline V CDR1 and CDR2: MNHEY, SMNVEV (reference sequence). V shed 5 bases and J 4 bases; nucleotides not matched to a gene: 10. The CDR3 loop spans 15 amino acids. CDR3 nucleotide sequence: TGTGCCAGCAGTCCAGGGCCGGGACTAGGATACGAGCAGTACTTC. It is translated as CASSPGPGLGYEQYF.

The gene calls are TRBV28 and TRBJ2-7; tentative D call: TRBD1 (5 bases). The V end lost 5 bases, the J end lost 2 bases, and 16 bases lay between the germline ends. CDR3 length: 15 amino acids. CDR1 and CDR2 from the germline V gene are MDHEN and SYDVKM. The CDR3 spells CASSLRRQFTYEQYF. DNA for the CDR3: TGTGCCAGCAGTCTCCGGCGACAGTTCACCTACGAGCAGTACTTC.

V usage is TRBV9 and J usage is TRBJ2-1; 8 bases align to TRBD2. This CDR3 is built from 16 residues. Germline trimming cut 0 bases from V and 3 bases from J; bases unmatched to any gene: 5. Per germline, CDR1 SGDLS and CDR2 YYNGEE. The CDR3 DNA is TGTGCCAGCAGCGTAGGAAGCGGGAGAATCTACAATGAGCAGTTCTTC. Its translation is CASSVGSGRIYNEQFF.

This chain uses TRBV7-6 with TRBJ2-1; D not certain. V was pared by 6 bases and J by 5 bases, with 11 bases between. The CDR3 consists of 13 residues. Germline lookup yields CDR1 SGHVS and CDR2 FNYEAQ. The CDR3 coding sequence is TGTGCCAGCAGTCGCGGAGAAGACAATGAGCAGTTCTTC. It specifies CASSRGEDNEQFF.

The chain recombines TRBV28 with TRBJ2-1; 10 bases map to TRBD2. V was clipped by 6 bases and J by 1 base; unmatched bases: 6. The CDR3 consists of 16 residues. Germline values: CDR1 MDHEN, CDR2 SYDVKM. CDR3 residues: CASSHASGGSYNEQFF. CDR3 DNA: TGTGCCAGCAGCCACGCTAGCGGGGGTTCCTACAATGAGCAGTTCTTC.

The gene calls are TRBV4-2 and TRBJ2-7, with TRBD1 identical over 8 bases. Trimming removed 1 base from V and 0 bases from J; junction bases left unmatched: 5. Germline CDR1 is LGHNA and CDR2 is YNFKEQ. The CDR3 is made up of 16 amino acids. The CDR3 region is CASSQGWTGSSYEQYF. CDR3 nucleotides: TGTGCCAGCAGCCAAGGTTGGACAGGGAGCTCCTACGAGCAGTACTTC.

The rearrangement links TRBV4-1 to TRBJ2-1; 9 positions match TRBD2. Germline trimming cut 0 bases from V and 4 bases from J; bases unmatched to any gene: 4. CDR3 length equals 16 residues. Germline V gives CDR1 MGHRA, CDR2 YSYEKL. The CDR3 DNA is TGCGCCAGCAGCCAAGATTCTAGCGGGACTTACAATGAGCAGTTCTTC. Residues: CASSQDSSGTYNEQFF.

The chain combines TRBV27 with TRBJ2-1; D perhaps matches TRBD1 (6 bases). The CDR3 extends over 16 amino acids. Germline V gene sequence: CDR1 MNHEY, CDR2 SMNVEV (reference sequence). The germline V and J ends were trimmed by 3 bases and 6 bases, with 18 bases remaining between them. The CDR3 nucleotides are TGTGCCAGCAGTTTTTTGGGGGCGGTGCAAGCCAATGAGCAGTTCTTC. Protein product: CASSFLGAVQANEQFF.

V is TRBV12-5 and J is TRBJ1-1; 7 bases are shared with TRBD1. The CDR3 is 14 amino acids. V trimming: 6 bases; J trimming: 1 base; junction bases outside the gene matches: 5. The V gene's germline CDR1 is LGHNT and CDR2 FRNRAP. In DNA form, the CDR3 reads TGTGCTAGTGGCCGACAGGGACCGAACACTGAAGCTTTCTTT. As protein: CASGRQGPNTEAFF.

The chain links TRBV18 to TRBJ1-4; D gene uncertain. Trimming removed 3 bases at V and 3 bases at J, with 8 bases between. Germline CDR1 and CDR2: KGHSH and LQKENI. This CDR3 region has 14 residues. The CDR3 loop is CASSPPSSNEKLFF. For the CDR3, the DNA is TGTGCCAGCTCACCCCCCAGTTCTAATGAAAAACTGTTTTTT.

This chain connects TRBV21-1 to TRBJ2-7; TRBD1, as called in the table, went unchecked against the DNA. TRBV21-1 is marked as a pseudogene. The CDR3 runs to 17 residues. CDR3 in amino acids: CASSKLISGQGEMVEYF. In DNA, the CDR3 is TGTGCCAGCAGCAAATTAATTTCAGGACAGGGGGAGATGGTGGAGTACTTC.

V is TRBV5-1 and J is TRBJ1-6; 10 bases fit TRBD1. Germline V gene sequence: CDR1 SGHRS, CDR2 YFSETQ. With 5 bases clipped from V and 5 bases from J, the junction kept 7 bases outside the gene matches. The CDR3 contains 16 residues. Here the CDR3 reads CASRAGTGADNSPLHF. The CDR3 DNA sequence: TGCGCCAGCAGGGCCGGGACAGGGGCCGATAATTCACCCCTCCACTTT. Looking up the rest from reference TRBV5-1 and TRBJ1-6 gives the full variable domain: KAGVTQTPRYLIKTRGQQVTLSCSPISGHRSVSWYQQTPGQGLQFLFEYFSETQRNKGNFPGRFSGRQFSNSRSEMNVSTLELGDSALYLCASRAGTGADNSPLHFGNGTRLTVT.

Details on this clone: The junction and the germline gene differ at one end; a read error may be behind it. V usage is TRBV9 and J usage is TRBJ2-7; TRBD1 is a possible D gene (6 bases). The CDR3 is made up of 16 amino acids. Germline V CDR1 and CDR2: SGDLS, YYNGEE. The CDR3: CASSPRQAGSSFEQYF. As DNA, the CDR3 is TGTGCCAGCAGCCCCCGACAGGCGGGTTCTTCCTTCGAGCAGTACTTC. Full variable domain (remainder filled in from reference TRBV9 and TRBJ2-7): DSGVTQTPKHLITATGQRVTLRCSPRSGDLSVYWYQQSLDQGLQFLIQYYNGEERAKGNILERFSAQQFPDLHSELNLSSLELGDSALYFCASSPRQAGSSFEQYFGPGTRLTVT.

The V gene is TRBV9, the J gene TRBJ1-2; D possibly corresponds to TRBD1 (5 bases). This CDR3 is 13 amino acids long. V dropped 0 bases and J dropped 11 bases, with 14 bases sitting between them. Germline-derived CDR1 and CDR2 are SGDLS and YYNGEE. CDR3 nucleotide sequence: TGTGCCAGCAGCGTAGAGGGAACAGGCCGATACACCTTC. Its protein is CASSVEGTGRYTF.

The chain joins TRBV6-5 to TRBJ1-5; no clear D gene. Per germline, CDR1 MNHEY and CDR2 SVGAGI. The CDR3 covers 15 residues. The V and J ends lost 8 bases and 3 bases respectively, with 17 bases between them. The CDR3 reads CASGEGWTANQPQHF. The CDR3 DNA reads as TGTGCCAGCGGAGAGGGTTGGACGGCCAATCAGCCCCAGCATTTT.

CDR3 sequence (DNA): TGTGCCAGCAGCCCTGGGGGACAGGGGGCCGGAAAACTGTTTTTT. Translated: CASSPGGQGAGKLFF. V and J are TRBV5-4 and TRBJ1-4; 12 bases match TRBD1. V shed 4 bases and J 10 bases; nucleotides not matched to a gene: 8. From germline, CDR1 is SGHNT and CDR2 YYREEE (reference sequence). CDR3 length: 15 amino acids.

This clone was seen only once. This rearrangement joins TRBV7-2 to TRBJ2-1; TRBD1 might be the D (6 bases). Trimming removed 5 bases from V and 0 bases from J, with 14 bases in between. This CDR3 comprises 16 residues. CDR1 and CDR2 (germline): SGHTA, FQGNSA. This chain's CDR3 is CASSAARGYSYNEQFF. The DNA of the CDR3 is TGTGCCAGCAGCGCGGCCAGGGGTTACTCCTACAATGAGCAGTTCTTC. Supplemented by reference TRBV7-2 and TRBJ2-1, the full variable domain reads GAGVSQSPSNKVTEKGKDVELRCDPISGHTALYWYRQSLGQGLEFLIYFQGNSAPDKSGLPSDRFSAERTGGSVSTLTIQRTQQEDSAVYLCASSAARGYSYNEQFFGPGTRLTVL.

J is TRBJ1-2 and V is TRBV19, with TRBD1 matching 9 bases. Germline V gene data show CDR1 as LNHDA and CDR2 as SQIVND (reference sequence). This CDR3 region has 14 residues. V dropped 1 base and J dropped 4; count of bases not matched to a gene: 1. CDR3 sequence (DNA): TGTGCCAGTAGTATAGGGACAGGGGTCTATGGCTACACCTTC. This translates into CASSIGTGVYGYTF.

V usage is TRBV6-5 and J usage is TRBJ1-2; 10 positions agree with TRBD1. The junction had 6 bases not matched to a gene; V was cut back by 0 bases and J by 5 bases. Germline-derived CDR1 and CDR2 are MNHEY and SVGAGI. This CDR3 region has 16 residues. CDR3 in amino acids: CASSYSLPDRGYGYTF. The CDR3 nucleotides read TGTGCCAGCAGTTACTCACTCCCGGACAGGGGGTATGGCTACACCTTC.

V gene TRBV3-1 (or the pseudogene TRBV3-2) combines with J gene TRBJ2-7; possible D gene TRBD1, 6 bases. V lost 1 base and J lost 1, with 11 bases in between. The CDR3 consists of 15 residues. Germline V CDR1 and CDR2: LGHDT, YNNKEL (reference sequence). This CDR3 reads CASSQAPGQSYEQYF. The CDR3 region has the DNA TGTGCCAGCAGCCAAGCCCCGGGACAATCCTACGAGCAGTACTTC.

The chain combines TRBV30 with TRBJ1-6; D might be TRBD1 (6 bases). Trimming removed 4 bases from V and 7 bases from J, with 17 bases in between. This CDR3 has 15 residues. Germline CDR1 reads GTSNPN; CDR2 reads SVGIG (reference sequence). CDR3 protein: CAWNLGRGNNSPLHF. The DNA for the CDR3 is TGTGCCTGGAATCTTGGGAGGGGGAACAATTCACCCCTCCACTTT.

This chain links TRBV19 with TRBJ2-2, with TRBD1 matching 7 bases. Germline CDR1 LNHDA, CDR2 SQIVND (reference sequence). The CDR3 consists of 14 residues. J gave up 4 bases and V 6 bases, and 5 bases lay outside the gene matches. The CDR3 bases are TGTGCCAGTAGGACAGGGAGAGGCACCGGGGAGCTGTTTTTT. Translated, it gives CASRTGRGTGELFF.

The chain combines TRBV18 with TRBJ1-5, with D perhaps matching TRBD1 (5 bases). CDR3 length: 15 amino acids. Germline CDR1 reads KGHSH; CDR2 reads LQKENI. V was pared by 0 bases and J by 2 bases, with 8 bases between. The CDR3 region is CASSPPGGGNQPQHF. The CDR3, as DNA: TGTGCCAGCTCACCACCGGGGGGGGGCAATCAGCCCCAGCATTTT.